The T cell receptor beta chain under discussion was sequenced for a study of response to subunit inactivated influenza vaccine. Study results and caveats: Only a handful of new T cells, the authors suggested, are recruited with each seasonal influenza vaccination.

TCRdb reprocessed the RT-PCR reads via MiXCR and lists one record per CDR3 protein. The sample contains 500,000 or so distinct CDR3 sequences, more than 15% of which appear only once. The CDR3 loop spans 16 amino acids. CDR1 WSHSY and CDR2 SAAADI come from the germline V gene. The trim removed 4 bases at V and 6 bases at J, leaving 10 bases unmatched. This clonotype was found a few times. Its antigen is still unknown. The source was CD4+ T cells sorted from PBMCs, collected roughly 24 months after vaccination. The receptor's source is a man aged 45-69 years who received an inactivated influenza vaccine. This chain uses TRBV10-2 with TRBJ1-5, with 9 positions matching TRBD1. CDR3 bases: TGCGCCAGCAGTGGGCGGACAGGGGCGTCCGGTCAGCCCCAGCATTTT. The encoded protein is CASSGRTGASGQPQHF.